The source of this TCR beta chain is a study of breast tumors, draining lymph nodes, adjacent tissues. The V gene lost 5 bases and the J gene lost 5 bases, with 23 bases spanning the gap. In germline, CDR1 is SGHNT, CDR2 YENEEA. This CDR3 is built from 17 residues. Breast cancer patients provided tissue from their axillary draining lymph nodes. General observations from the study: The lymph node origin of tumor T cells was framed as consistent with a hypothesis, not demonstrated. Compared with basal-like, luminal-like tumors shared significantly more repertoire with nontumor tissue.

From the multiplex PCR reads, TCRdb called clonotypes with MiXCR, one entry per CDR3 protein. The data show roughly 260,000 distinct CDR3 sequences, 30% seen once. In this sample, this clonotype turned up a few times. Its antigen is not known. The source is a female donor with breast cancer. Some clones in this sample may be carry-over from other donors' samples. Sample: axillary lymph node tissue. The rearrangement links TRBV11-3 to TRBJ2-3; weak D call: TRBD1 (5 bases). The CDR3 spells CASSPRPTGVWGDTQYF. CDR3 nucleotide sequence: TGTGCCAGCAGCCCCAGACCTACAGGTGTCTGGGGAGATACGCAGTATTTT.